Following are 28 T cell receptor beta chains from one sample sequenced in a study of CD8+ T cells in alopecia areata. Noted treatment: oral pan-JAK inhibitor, 5-10 mg twice daily. cDNA reverse transcribed from extracted RNA served as the sequencing template. Sequencing used immunoSEQ multiplex PCR; TCRdb keeps in-frame clones, though not all of them. The sample records 95,000 to 100,000 clones, around 55% being singletons. Here the sequenced sample was CD8+ T cells sorted from blood, taken at week 4, from a patient treated with tofacitinib. The receptors shown here come from a human donor with alopecia areata.

V and J are TRBV7-9 and TRBJ1-2; no clear D gene. V dropped 5 bases and J dropped 8 bases, with 18 bases sitting between them. Per germline, CDR1 SEHNR and CDR2 FQNEAQ (reference sequence). The CDR3 covers 14 residues. CDR3 region: CASSPLRPDLGYTF. In nucleotides, the CDR3 is TGTGCCAGCAGCCCGCTCCGCCCAGACCTAGGCTACACCTTC. Full variable domain (rest looked up from reference TRBV7-9 and TRBJ1-2): DTGVSQNPRHKITKRGQNVTFRCDPISEHNRLYWYRQTLGQGPEFLTYFQNEAQLEKSRLLSDRFSAERPKGSFSTLEIQRTEQGDSAMYLCASSPLRPDLGYTFGSGTRLTVV.

This clone was counted a single time. The genes are TRBV5-1 and TRBJ2-5, with 10 bases lining up with TRBD2. Unmatched junction bases numbered 5, after V lost 1 base and J lost 5 bases. Germline V gene data show CDR1 as SGHRS and CDR2 as YFSETQ. This CDR3 region has 15 residues. CDR3 amino acids: CASSLPSGRAETQYF. CDR3 nucleotide sequence: TGCGCCAGCAGCTTGCCCAGCGGGAGGGCCGAGACCCAGTACTTC. The full variable domain, rest sourced from reference TRBV5-1 and TRBJ2-5, is KAGVTQTPRYLIKTRGQQVTLSCSPISGHRSVSWYQQTPGQGLQFLFEYFSETQRNKGNFPGRFSGRQFSNSRSEMNVSTLELGDSALYLCASSLPSGRAETQYFGPGTRLLVL.

The chain uses TRBV9 and TRBJ2-1, with a tentative D call TRBD1 (6 bases). This CDR3 has 13 amino acids. V lost 1 base and J lost 4, with 6 bases in between. Germline V CDR1 and CDR2: SGDLS, YYNGEE. CDR3 in amino acids: CASSVRGYNEQFF. The CDR3 region has the DNA TGTGCCAGCAGCGTAAGGGGGTACAATGAGCAGTTCTTC.

This clone showed up just a few times. The chain recombines TRBV11-1 with TRBJ2-2, with D unresolved. Trimming pared 1 base from V and 5 bases from J, leaving 8 bases between. Germline V gene data show CDR1 as SGHAT and CDR2 as FQDESV (reference sequence). This CDR3 has 14 amino acids. This CDR3 reads CASSLEAQTGELFF. The CDR3 region has the DNA TGTGCCAGCAGCTTAGAGGCACAGACCGGGGAGCTGTTTTTT.

V is TRBV4-1 and J is TRBJ1-2; D may be TRBD1 (5 bases). CDR3 length: 16 residues. Trimming took 1 base from V and 8 from J, leaving 20 bases between them. Germline CDR1 and CDR2: MGHRA and YSYEKL. The CDR3 region has the DNA TGCGCCAGCAGCCAAGGGAAGCGACTCCCGAGGGGAGGCTACACCTTC. Protein sequence: CASSQGKRLPRGGYTF.

The chain uses TRBV5-1 and TRBJ2-7, with unresolved D. The germline V and J ends were trimmed by 0 bases and 2 bases, with 6 bases remaining between them. The CDR3 covers 13 residues. CDR1 is SGHRS and CDR2 is YFSETQ in the germline V gene. In nucleotides, the CDR3 is TGCGCCAGCAGCTTGGGGGATGCCTACGAGCAGTACTTC. Protein sequence: CASSLGDAYEQYF.

The rearrangement joins TRBV5-6 to TRBJ2-7, with 8 bases matching TRBD1. The ends lost 4 bases at V and 3 bases at J; junction bases unmatched: 6. Germline CDR1 and CDR2: SGHDT and YYEEEE. The CDR3 spans 14 residues. CDR3 nucleotides: TGTGCCAGCAGCATAGGGACAGGACACTACGAGCAGTACTTC. The encoded protein is CASSIGTGHYEQYF.

The chain carries TRBV18 and TRBJ2-6, with D possibly being TRBD2 (6 bases). Between the trimmed V and J ends, which lost 2 bases and 3 bases, there was a span of 14 bases. Germline-derived CDR1 and CDR2 are KGHSH and LQKENI. CDR3 length: 17 amino acids. CDR3 amino acids: CASSPISRGNGANVLTF. CDR3 in DNA: TGTGCCAGCTCACCAATCTCCCGGGGGAATGGGGCCAACGTCCTGACTTTC. Combining the CDR3 with reference TRBV18 and TRBJ2-6 gives the whole variable domain NAGVMQNPRHLVRRRGQEARLRCSPMKGHSHVYWYRQLPEEGLKFMVYLQKENIIDESGMPKERFSAEFPKEGPSILRIQQVVRGDSAAYFCASSPISRGNGANVLTFGAGSRLTVL.

This clone occurred many times. V usage is TRBV4-3 and J usage is TRBJ2-6; 7 bases match TRBD1. V lost 4 bases, J lost 1 base, and 4 bases stayed unmatched. The V gene's germline CDR1 is LGHNA and CDR2 YSLEER. The CDR3 runs 16 residues. CDR3 sequence: CASSLSTGSGANVLTF. As DNA, the CDR3 is TGCGCCAGCAGCCTATCGACAGGGTCTGGGGCCAACGTCCTGACTTTC.

This clone appeared many times. The chain joins TRBV11-2 to TRBJ2-1; TRBD2 matches at 8 bases. The V gene end was trimmed by 3 bases and the J gene end by 6 bases; junction bases not matched to a gene: 1. The CDR3 totals 13 residues. Germline CDR1 SGHAT, CDR2 FQNNGV. The CDR3 here is CASSFAGGNEQFF. The DNA for the CDR3 is TGTGCCAGCAGCTTCGCGGGGGGCAATGAGCAGTTCTTC. The whole variable domain, filled in from reference TRBV11-2 and TRBJ2-1, reads EAGVAQSPRYKIIEKRQSVAFWCNPISGHATLYWYQQILGQGPKLLIQFQNNGVVDDSQLPKDRFSAERLKGVDSTLKIQPAKLEDSAVYLCASSFAGGNEQFFGPGTRLTVL.

This chain connects TRBV5-5 to TRBJ2-1; 8 bases are a match to TRBD1. The germline CDR1 and CDR2 sequences are SGHKS and YYEKEE (reference sequence). V lost 3 bases and J lost 14; bases outside the gene matches: 7. This CDR3 has 12 residues. The CDR3 region is CASSYTGTGEFF. Here the CDR3 DNA reads TGTGCCAGCAGCTACACGGGGACAGGAGAGTTCTTC.

V usage is TRBV9 and J usage is TRBJ2-7; D gene unclear. Germline-derived CDR1 and CDR2 are SGDLS and YYNGEE. Trimming cost V 0 bases and J 4 bases, with 11 bases left between them. This CDR3 is built from 14 residues. Here the CDR3 DNA reads TGTGCCAGCAGCGTAGATCTAGGTAGTTACGAGCAGTACTTC. Protein: CASSVDLGSYEQYF.

J is TRBJ2-7 and V is TRBV6-5; perhaps TRBD1 as D (5 bases). The CDR3 is 14 residues long. Per the germline V gene, CDR1 is MNHEY and CDR2 is SVGAGI. Trimming took off 2 bases at V and 4 bases at J, with 12 bases between the two ends. For the CDR3, the DNA is TGTGCCAGCAGTTACCAGGGCCCCTCGTACGAGCAGTACTTC. Translation gives CASSYQGPSYEQYF.

The rearrangement joins TRBV29-1 to TRBJ1-2; TRBD1 matches at 9 bases. Germline V gene lookup returns CDR1 SQVTM and CDR2 ANQGSEA. Unmatched junction bases numbered 13, after V lost 0 bases and J lost 5 bases. The CDR3 extends over 17 amino acids. CDR3 protein: CSVEELGQGLFGYGYTF. DNA of the CDR3: TGCAGCGTTGAAGAATTAGGACAGGGGCTCTTCGGGTATGGCTACACCTTC.

This clone was detected a few times. The chain couples TRBV30 to TRBJ2-5, with D possibly TRBD2 on 5 matching bases. CDR3 length equals 15 residues. Looked up from germline, CDR1 is GTSNPN and CDR2 is SVGIG (reference sequence). V dropped 0 bases and J dropped 0 bases, with 11 bases sitting between them. This CDR3 reads CAWSVRSTNQETQYF. Written as DNA, the CDR3 is TGTGCCTGGAGTGTACGGTCGACTAACCAAGAGACCCAGTACTTC.

This clone was recorded a few times. V is TRBV15 and J is TRBJ2-5; weak D call: TRBD2 (6 bases). The CDR3 is made up of 14 amino acids. Germline CDR1 and CDR2: LNHNV and YYDKDF (reference sequence). V shed 2 bases and J shed 5 bases, with 12 bases lying between them. The CDR3 sequence: CATSRPSEGETQYF. CDR3 DNA: TGTGCCACCAGCAGACCTAGCGAGGGCGAGACCCAGTACTTC.

Only a few counts were recorded for this clone. The chain uses TRBV23-1 and TRBJ2-7, with D tentatively TRBD2 (5 bases). TRBV23-1 is assigned to the ORF class and has an uncertain function. Trimming shortened V by 7 bases and J by 3 bases, and 13 bases separated the two germline ends. The CDR3 loop spans 13 amino acids. CDR3 coding DNA: TGCGCCAGCAACTGGTCCGGGAACTACGAGCAGTACTTC. As protein: CASNWSGNYEQYF.

This sequence joins TRBV11-2 and TRBJ1-2; 8 nucleotides align to TRBD1. The V segment lost 5 bases and the J segment 7 bases; nucleotides outside the gene matches: 6. From germline, CDR1 is SGHAT and CDR2 FQNNGV. This CDR3 contains 13 residues. CDR3 in DNA: TGTGCCAGCAGCCGGACAGGGTTAAGTGGCTACACCTTC. Translation: CASSRTGLSGYTF.

This clone appeared once. An end of the junction differs from the germline gene, which may be a read error. The chain employs TRBV4-3 and TRBJ2-7, with 9 nucleotides matching TRBD2. Germline values: CDR1 LGHNA, CDR2 YSLEER. There are 15 residues in the CDR3. The CDR3 reads CASSQDRAGLAPRDF. The DNA of the CDR3 is TGCGCCAGCAGCCAAGATAGGGCGGGACTAGCTCCACGGGATTTC.

CDR3 sequence (DNA): TGTGCCAGCAGTATAGCGGGAGGGCCAGTGGAGCAGTTCTTC. Translated: CASSIAGGPVEQFF. The V and J genes are TRBV28 and TRBJ2-1; 11 bases align to TRBD2. CDR3 length: 14 residues. CDR1 and CDR2 from the germline V gene are MDHEN and SYDVKM. With V trimmed by 5 bases and J by 10 bases, 7 bases remained unmatched.

The rearrangement joins TRBV28 to TRBJ2-7; TRBD1 aligns across 7 bases. Germline assignment: CDR1 MDHEN and CDR2 SYDVKM. This CDR3 has 18 residues. V lost 3 bases, J lost 2 bases, and 16 bases stayed unmatched. DNA for the CDR3: TGTGCCAGCAGTTTTAGGTCTTTACAGGGGAGAGGGGCCTACGAGCAGTACTTC. Encoded protein: CASSFRSLQGRGAYEQYF.

This clone has only a few counts. The chain couples TRBV6-1 to TRBJ1-2; D gene unclear. The germline CDR1 and CDR2 sequences are MNHNS and SASEGT. V shed 6 bases and J shed 3 bases, with 8 bases lying between them. This CDR3 spans 12 amino acids. CDR3 in DNA: TGTGCCAGCAGGGACGGGTACTATGGCTACACCTTC. Its translation is CASRDGYYGYTF.

The chain carries TRBV7-6 and TRBJ2-1; 9 positions agree with TRBD1. Germline V gene lookup returns CDR1 SGHVS and CDR2 FNYEAQ. V lost 4 bases, J lost 1 base, and 5 bases stayed unmatched. The CDR3 runs 16 residues. CDR3 in DNA: TGTGCCAGCAGCTCGAAACAGGGGGCGTCCTACAATGAGCAGTTCTTC. Encoded protein: CASSSKQGASYNEQFF. Complete variable domain (other parts from reference TRBV7-6 and TRBJ2-1): GAGVSQSPRYKVTKRGQDVALRCDPISGHVSLYWYRQALGQGPEFLTYFNYEAQQDKSGLPNDRFSAERPEGSISTLTIQRTEQRDSAMYRCASSSKQGASYNEQFFGPGTRLTVL.

The chain uses TRBV4-1 and TRBJ2-7; TRBD1 agrees at 9 bases. This CDR3 is 15 amino acids long. Trimming cost V 4 bases and J 0 bases; bases outside gene matches: 4. From germline, CDR1 is MGHRA and CDR2 YSYEKL. In DNA, the CDR3 is TGCGCCAGCAGCCGGGGACAGGGTCCCTCCTACGAGCAGTACTTC. It encodes CASSRGQGPSYEQYF.

The V and J genes are TRBV5-4 and TRBJ1-2; 7 bases align to TRBD1. The germline V gene has CDR1 SGHNT and CDR2 YYREEE (reference sequence). CDR3 size: 13 residues. Unmatched junction bases numbered 6, after V lost 4 bases and J lost 6 bases. In DNA, the CDR3 is TGTGCCAGCAGCCCTTGGACAGGAGATGGCTACACCTTC. It encodes CASSPWTGDGYTF.

The chain employs TRBV7-3 and TRBJ1-1; D gene unclear. CDR1 is SGHTA, CDR2 FQGTGA, per germline. Trimming removed 2 bases from V and 1 base from J, with 5 bases in between. The CDR3 spans 13 residues. CDR3 sequence: CASSLLRNTEAFF. The CDR3 DNA sequence: TGTGCCAGCAGCTTATTACGGAACACTGAAGCTTTCTTT.

V usage is TRBV7-9 and J usage is TRBJ2-1; tentative D call: TRBD1 (6 bases). CDR3 length: 12 amino acids. CDR1 SEHNR and CDR2 FQNEAQ come from the germline V gene (reference sequence). With 5 bases removed from V and 14 bases from J, the gap between germline ends came to 16 bases. The CDR3 nucleotides read TGTGCCAGCAGCCAAACGGACAGCCTTGAGTTCTTC. Protein product: CASSQTDSLEFF.

This clone was recorded a few times. CDR3 sequence (DNA): TGTGCCAGCCGAAGGAGGGGCGACAACTATGGCTACACCTTC. Translation: CASRRRGDNYGYTF. This chain links TRBV7-9 with TRBJ1-2; tentative D call: TRBD1 (5 bases). The CDR3 runs to 14 residues. Germline V gene data show CDR1 as SEHNR and CDR2 as FQNEAQ (reference sequence). Trimming left V 8 bases short and J 2 bases short, with 15 bases between.